This note documents a single T cell receptor (beta chain) sequence. Its target antigen remains unknown. The data are from a study of cytomegalovirus exposure and HLA in healthy donors (dated by TCRdb to about 2017). Study-level background: An earlier analysis of some 600 of the donors reported 250 to 350 Gb of sequence data and 95 million to 140 million unique TCR beta sequences obtained from about 170 million T cells. An early release that covered about 600 HLA-typed donors contained approximately 300 gigabases of sequencing data and 70 million to 100 million unique TCR sequences. Among the roughly 430 genotyped donors, around 81% belonged to the genetic ancestry cluster associated with self-reported Caucasian donors. The study aimed to test whether cataloging public T cell receptors could reveal signatures of past pathogen exposure. The study profiled the T cell repertoires of hundreds of subjects by immunosequencing and related them to cytomegalovirus serostatus. Besides the first cohort of 666 subjects, a separate validation cohort made up of 90 to 150 different subjects was used. High-throughput TCR immunosequencing, statistical association of individual TCRs with disease status, and machine learning were combined to predict cytomegalovirus infection status. A later analysis re-examined previously published TCR beta repertoires from 610 or so donors and added high-resolution HLA genotyping to investigate patterns of TCR occurrence. The later analysis used no new phenotypic data to find candidate immune exposures, relying instead on TCR beta sequences and their occurrence across donors. An earlier analysis of nearly 600 of the donors applied high-throughput TCR beta sequencing to assess whether each TCR beta V gene segment acted as functional or pseudogenic. Donor age, sex, ethnicity and CMV serostatus were collected together with the repertoire data. Genome-wide SNP genotypes for about 55% of the 666 donors were used in a later genetic analysis, which treated that subset as a discovery cohort. Every discovery cohort repertoire had been produced on one sequencing platform. Both class I and class II loci were covered by HLA typing, at four-digit resolution. The number of donors typed differed by locus, with about 629-630 for A, B, C, DRB1 and DQB1, about 500 for DQA1, nearly 610 for DPA1, and around 460 for DPB1. Roughly 5 DR-DQ haplotypes were handled as single units for association and clustering, since linkage in the cohort was strong. On average, over 200,000 unique TCR beta nucleotide sequences were sequenced per donor among about 400 genotyped donors of the cohort, with roughly 18% of those sequences being non-productive. Results the study describes overall, beyond this receptor: Immune exposure information for the cohort was limited to CMV serostatus. Most TCR sequences were observed very rarely across donors, whereas some public TCRs were present in many individuals. Because the 87-base-pair reads could not distinguish some IMGT-functional V segments, including TRBV6-2 and TRBV6-3, those segments were excluded. In a later analysis, several top co-occurrence clusters were reported to appear linked to parvovirus B19, influenza, CMV and Epstein-Barr virus. A later analysis found that most CMV-associated TCR beta chains appeared HLA-restricted, with HLA associations seemingly driven largely by CMV exposure. In this cohort, only TCR beta chains were sequenced, and detectable features were limited by the absence of alpha or paired-chain data. In a later analysis, 16,951 TCR beta sequences were associated with specific HLA alleles at a false discovery rate of 0.05. Because counts were too low, around 18 rarely observed V segments, including chromosome 9 orphons, were left out of the earlier analysis of a few hundred of the donors. A further reported finding was that TCR beta sequences accurately predicted the HLA-A and HLA-B alleles for most subjects in the first cohort. Three of the identified cytomegalovirus-associated TCR beta chains were confirmed in vitro to be specific for cytomegalovirus antigens. Because HLA typing was missing for some donors at each locus, association tests included only the typed subset. An association between a missense DCLRE1C variant and V-gene and J-gene trimming of TCR beta chains was found in a later genetic analysis and replicated in an independent cohort. A later analysis found that TCR association rates varied across HLA loci, with DRB1 alleles showing the most associated TCRs and HLA-C alleles the fewest. When HLA alleles, especially DR and DQ, strongly co-occurred, attributing TCR associations to individual alleles was difficult. Roughly uniform sequencing depth across donors was assumed in presence/absence analyses, although this assumption may not hold. Linkage disequilibrium might explain the correlated functional status among segregating V segments, but an unknown experimental factor could not be excluded. A group of highly shared sequence variants was considered likely to be a technical artifact of the sequencing pipeline. The study listed approximately 160 TCR beta chains as associated with cytomegalovirus. Compared with equally common non-associated chains, HLA-associated TCR beta chains in a later analysis were more clonally expanded and had lower generation probabilities. The classifier was reported to diagnose cytomegalovirus status with high specificity and sensitivity in both the original cohort and the validation cohort. According to the authors, the approach could potentially be generalized to other disease states and immunological phenotypes. In a later genetic analysis, fewer N-insertions in productive TCRs were reported among donors in an Asian-associated ancestry cluster than the roughly 700-donor mean. In an earlier analysis of around 500 of the donors, most TCR beta V segments appeared in productive rearrangements about 87% or about 30% of the time, broadly matching IMGT annotations.

The cohort comprised fewer than 700 healthy bone marrow donors. All cohort members were sampled while nominally healthy, although unrecorded immune exposures were likely present. The donor tested CMV seronegative, placing the donor among the 300 to 400 seronegative members of the cohort. Every donor gave a peripheral blood sample, and the peripheral blood mononuclear cells from that sample were used for TCR beta sequencing. The Qiagen DNeasy Blood Extraction Kit was used to extract genomic DNA from the blood cell samples. Receptor libraries were prepared by the immunoSEQ multiplex PCR assay. The multiplex PCR relied on a mix of 60 forward primers for TCR Vbeta segments and 13 reverse primers for TCR Jbeta segments. Amplification of the CDR3 region of rearranged TCR beta genes was performed with a multiplex PCR assay on genomic DNA. The amplified TCR beta libraries were sequenced on the Illumina HiSeq System as 87-base-pair reads. The published analysis was carried out like this. Across the roughly 700 repertoires, a later analysis counted about 81 million unique TCR beta chains, approximately 12 million of which were shared by at least two donors. Raw reads were error-corrected and collapsed into unique sequences by a nearest-neighbor algorithm in which closely related sequences were merged to remove PCR and sequencing errors. V, D and J gene segments were assigned by aligning CDR3 sequences to IMGT reference sequences. For a sequence to be retained, a match of at least six nucleotides was required to both a V gene segment and a J gene segment. A rearrangement counted as productive if the CDR3 had no stop codons and remained in frame with V and J, and every other rearrangement counted as non-productive. CDR3 was defined by IMGT convention, running from the second conserved V-encoded cysteine to the conserved J-encoded phenylalanine. The earlier analysis of more than 450 of the donors excluded sequences that lacked an unambiguous match to a single V gene segment. An earlier analysis of a few hundred of the donors called V segments functional above 56.7% productive rearrangements and segregating when the between-donor standard deviation exceeded 5%. To diagnose cytomegalovirus status from the catalog of TCR beta chain sequences, a statistical classification framework was built. In a later analysis, TCR nucleotide sequences were compared against IMGT/GENE-DB human TR gene sequences so that V and J genes could be assigned. A later analysis assigned CDR3 sequences and most-parsimonious VDJ recombination scenarios with the TCRdist pipeline. In a later analysis, each TCR beta chain was defined by its CDR3 amino acid sequence together with its V-gene family, and reads without a unique V-gene family were excluded. A later analysis removed over 500 highly shared, low-generation-probability nucleotide sequences to deal with suspected cross-contamination and a sequencing artifact. In a later analysis, a clonal expansion index for each public chain was calculated from normalized within-repertoire ranks of inferred template counts. In a later analysis, generation probabilities were computed using a VDJ recombination model fitted to out-of-frame rearrangements, and the results were checked against IGoR. Hypergeometric tests were used in a later analysis to score TCR-TCR, TCR-HLA and TCR-CMV co-occurrence, with a repertoire-size bias correction applied to the TCR pairs. To estimate false discovery rates, a later analysis permuted the HLA or CMV assignments 20 times. A later analysis grouped co-occurring TCRs with DBSCAN, adding TCRdist sequence similarity when clustering within HLA-allele-positive subsets. Repertoires with fewer than 30,000 or more than 120,000 public chains were left out of co-occurrence clustering, as were about 5 repertoires with anomalous nucleotide sharing. This immuneACCESS table, as held by TCRdb, lists in-frame sequences with V and J called but not all clones. Of the missing ones, under half trace to an unresolved V gene in checked studies; the others have no known cause. The DNA gave D and trimming, while V, J and clone size come from that table. For this sample, the table gives some 67,000 clones. Around 1.6% of the sample lies in the top ten.

The germline V gene specifies MNHNS as CDR1 and SASEGT as CDR2. The CDR3 holds 14 amino acids from the cysteine to the phenylalanine. The sequence is cut down to CDR3 DNA, 42 bases in frame from base 1. V lost 6 bases and J lost 5 bases, and the count of bases not matched to a germline gene is 9. The source is a woman aged 25 to 39 in good health and CMV-seronegative. The chain was built from TRBV6-1 and TRBJ1-2, with 7 bases in between that match TRBD1. Source material: PBMCs. This receptor has the CDR3 CASRRTGVPYGYTF. The DNA is TGTGCCAGCAGAAGAACAGGGGTCCCATATGGCTACACCTTC.